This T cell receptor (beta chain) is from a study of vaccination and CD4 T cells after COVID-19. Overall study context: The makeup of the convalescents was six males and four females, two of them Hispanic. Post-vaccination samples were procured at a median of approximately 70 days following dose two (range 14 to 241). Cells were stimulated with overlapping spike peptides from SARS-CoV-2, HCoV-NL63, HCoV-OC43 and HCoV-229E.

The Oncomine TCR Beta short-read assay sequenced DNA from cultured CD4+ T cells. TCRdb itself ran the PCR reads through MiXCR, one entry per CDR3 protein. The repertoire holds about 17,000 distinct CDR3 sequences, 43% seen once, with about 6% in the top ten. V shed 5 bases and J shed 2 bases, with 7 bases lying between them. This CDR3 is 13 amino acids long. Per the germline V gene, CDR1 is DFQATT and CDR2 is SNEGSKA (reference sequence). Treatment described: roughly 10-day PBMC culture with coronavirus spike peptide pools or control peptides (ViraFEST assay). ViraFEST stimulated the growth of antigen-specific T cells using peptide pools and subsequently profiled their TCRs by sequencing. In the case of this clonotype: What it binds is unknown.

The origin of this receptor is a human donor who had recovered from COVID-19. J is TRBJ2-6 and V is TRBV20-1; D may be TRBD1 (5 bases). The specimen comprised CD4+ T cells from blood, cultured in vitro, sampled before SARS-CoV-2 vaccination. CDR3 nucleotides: TGCAGTGCTTTCAGGGCTGGGGCCAACGTCCTGACTTTC. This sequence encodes CSAFRAGANVLTF.